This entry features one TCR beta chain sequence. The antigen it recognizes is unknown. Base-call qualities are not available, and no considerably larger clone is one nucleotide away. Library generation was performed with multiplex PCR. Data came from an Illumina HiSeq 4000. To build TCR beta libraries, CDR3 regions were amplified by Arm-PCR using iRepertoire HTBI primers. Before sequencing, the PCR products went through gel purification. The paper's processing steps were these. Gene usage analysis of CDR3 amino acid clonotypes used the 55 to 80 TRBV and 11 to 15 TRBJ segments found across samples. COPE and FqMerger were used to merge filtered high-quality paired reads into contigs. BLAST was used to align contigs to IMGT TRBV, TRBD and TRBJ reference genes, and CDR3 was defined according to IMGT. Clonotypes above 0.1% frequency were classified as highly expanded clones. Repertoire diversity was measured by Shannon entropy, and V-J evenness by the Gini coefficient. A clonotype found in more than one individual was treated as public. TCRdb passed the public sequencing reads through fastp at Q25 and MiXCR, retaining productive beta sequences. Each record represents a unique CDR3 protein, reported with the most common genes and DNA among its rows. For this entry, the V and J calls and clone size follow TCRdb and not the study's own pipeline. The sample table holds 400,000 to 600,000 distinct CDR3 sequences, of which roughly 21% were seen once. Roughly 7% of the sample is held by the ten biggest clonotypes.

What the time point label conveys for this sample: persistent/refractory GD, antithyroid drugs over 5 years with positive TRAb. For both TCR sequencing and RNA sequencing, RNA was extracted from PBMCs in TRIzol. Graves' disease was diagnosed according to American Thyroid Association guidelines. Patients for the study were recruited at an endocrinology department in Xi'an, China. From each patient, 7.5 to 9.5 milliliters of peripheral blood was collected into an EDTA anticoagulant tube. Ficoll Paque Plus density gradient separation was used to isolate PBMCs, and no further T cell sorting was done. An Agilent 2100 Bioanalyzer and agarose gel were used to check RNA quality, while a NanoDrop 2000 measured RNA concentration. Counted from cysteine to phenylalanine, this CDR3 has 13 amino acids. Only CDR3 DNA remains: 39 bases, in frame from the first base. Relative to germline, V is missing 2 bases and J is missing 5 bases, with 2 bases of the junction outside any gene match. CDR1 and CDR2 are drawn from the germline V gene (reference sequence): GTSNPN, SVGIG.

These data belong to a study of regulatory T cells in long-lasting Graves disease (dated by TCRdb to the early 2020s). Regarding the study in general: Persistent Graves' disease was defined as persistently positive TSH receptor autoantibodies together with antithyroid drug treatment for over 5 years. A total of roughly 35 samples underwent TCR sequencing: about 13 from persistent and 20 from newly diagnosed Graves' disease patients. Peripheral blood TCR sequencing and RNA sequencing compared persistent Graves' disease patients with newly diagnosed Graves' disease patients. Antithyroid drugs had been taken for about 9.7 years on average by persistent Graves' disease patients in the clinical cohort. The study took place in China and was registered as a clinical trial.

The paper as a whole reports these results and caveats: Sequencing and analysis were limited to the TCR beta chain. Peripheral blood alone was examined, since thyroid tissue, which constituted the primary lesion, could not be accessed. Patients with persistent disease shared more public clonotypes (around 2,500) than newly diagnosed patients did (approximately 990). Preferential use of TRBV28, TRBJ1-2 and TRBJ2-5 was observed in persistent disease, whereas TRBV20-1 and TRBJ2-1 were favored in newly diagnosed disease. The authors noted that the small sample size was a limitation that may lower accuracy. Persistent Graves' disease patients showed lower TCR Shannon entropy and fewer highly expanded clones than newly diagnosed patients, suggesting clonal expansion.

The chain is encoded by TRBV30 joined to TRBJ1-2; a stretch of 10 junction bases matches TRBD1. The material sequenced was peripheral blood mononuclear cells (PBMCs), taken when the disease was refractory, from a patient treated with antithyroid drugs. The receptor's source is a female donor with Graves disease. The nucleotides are TGTGCCTGGAGTTGGACAGGGGGATATGGCTACACCTTC. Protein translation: CAWSWTGGYGYTF.